The present T cell receptor (beta chain) was sequenced within a study of beta chain features in type 1 diabetes. All of the isolated RNA was reverse transcribed, so expressed TCRB transcripts were sequenced. Assay used: immunoSEQ multiplex PCR; TCRdb lists only in-frame clones, some missing. The sample has about 150,000 clones; just over 9% are singletons. V lost 1 base, J lost 6 bases, and 16 bases lay in between. The germline V gene has CDR1 SGHDT and CDR2 YYEEEE. This CDR3 spans 15 amino acids. The TCR was taken from a woman aged 18-29 years in good health. The chain combines TRBV5-6 with TRBJ1-2; tentatively, D is TRBD1 (5 bases). Input material: central memory CD4+ T cells from blood. Written as DNA, the CDR3 is TGTGCCAGCAGCTTGAGGGGTAGGGTCTGGGATGGCTACACCTTC. Its translation is CASSLRGRVWDGYTF.